A selection of T cell receptor beta chains follows, all from one sample in a study of blood T cell repertoires in COVID-19. Profiling relied on immunoSEQ multiplex PCR, and the TCRdb table lists in-frame clones only, not all of them. The table shows a few hundred thousand clones, with about 88% occurring only once. What was sequenced was peripheral blood. The receptors were sampled from a woman aged 70-85 years with COVID-19, enrolled during active disease. Each CDR3 is given with its conserved first and last residue. The D gene is left open where the match is weak. Clone size is given for some rows only: seen once, a few or many times, or a class if the clone is expanded.

length	size	V	D	J	DNA	CDR3
15	NA	TRBV4-1	TRBD1	TRBJ1-5	TGCGCCAGCAGCCAGCTAGGACAGGCCAATCAGCCCCAGCATTTT	CASSQLGQANQPQHF
15	NA	TRBV10-3	TRBD2	TRBJ2-3	TGTGCCATCACCATGGGACTAGCGAGCACAGATACGCAGTATTTT	CAITMGLASTDTQYF
15	NA	TRBV9	NA	TRBJ2-1	TGTGCCAGCACCCTTACGGCGGGCTCCTACAATGAGCAGTTCTTC	CASTLTAGSYNEQFF
18	NA	TRBV7-2	TRBD2	TRBJ2-5	TGTGCCAGCAGCTCAGGGGTAGCGGGGGTACCTAAGAGGGAGACCCAGTACTTC	CASSSGVAGVPKRETQYF
16	once	TRBV5-6	NA	TRBJ1-1	TGTGCCAGCAGCTTAAGTTATGAGGGGACTGGCACTGAAGCTTTCTTT	CASSLSYEGTGTEAFF
13	NA	TRBV5-1	TRBD1	TRBJ1-5	TGCGCCAGCAGCCCGACAGGGGATCAGCCCCAGCATTTT	CASSPTGDQPQHF
17	NA	TRBV5-1	TRBD1	TRBJ2-3	TGCGCCAGCAGCTTGGATAAACAGGGGGGCAGCACAGATACGCAGTATTTT	CASSLDKQGGSTDTQYF
16	NA	TRBV19	TRBD1	TRBJ1-5	TGTGCCAGTAGTATTCCTGGGACAGGGGCAGGTCAGCCCCAGCATTTT	CASSIPGTGAGQPQHF
16	NA	TRBV5-1	TRBD1	TRBJ1-6	TGCGCCAGCAGCACGCAGGCCGGGACAGGGGGCTCACCCCTCCACTTT	CASSTQAGTGGSPLHF
14	NA	TRBV6-2/TRBV6-3	TRBD2	TRBJ2-3	TGTGCCAGCAGCCACGGACTAGCTCCAGATACGCAGTATTTT	CASSHGLAPDTQYF
14	NA	TRBV9	NA	TRBJ1-1	TGTGCCAGCAGCGTAGAAGGAGTGAACACTGAAGCTTTCTTT	CASSVEGVNTEAFF
17	NA	TRBV5-1	NA	TRBJ1-2	TGCGCCAGCAGCTTGGTATCCGGGGGGAGTGAAAGCTATGGCTACACCTTC	CASSLVSGGSESYGYTF
16	once	TRBV6-6	TRBD1	TRBJ1-6	TGTGCCAGCAGTTACGTCGTGCGGGACAGGGGATCACCCCTCCACTTT	CASSYVVRDRGSPLHF
13	NA	TRBV6-6	NA	TRBJ2-1	TGTGCCAGCAGTTACTCAACATACAATGAGCAGTTCTTC	CASSYSTYNEQFF
14	once	TRBV5-1	NA	TRBJ2-7	TGCGCCAGCAGCTTAACGGTTAGCTCCTACGAGCAGTACTTC	CASSLTVSSYEQYF
15	NA	TRBV20-1	NA	TRBJ1-6	TGCAGTGCTAGTGACCAGGGGAGACGTAATTCACCCCTCCACTTT	CSASDQGRRNSPLHF
15	NA	TRBV19	TRBD1	TRBJ1-2	TGTGCCAGTACTAAAACAGGGGCTGCTAACTATGGCTACACCTTC	CASTKTGAANYGYTF
13	NA	TRBV5-4	NA	TRBJ1-2	TGTGCCAGCAGCATCGACAGAAACTATGGCTACACCTTC	CASSIDRNYGYTF
15	NA	TRBV6-2/TRBV6-3	NA	TRBJ2-5	TGTGCCAGCAGTTACGGTTACAGGGAGGGAGAGACCCAGTACTTC	CASSYGYREGETQYF
9	NA	TRBV7-9	NA	TRBJ1-3	TGTGCCCTCGGGGACACCATATATTTT	CALGDTIYF
15	once	TRBV7-2	NA	TRBJ1-1	TGTGCCAGCAGCTTAGTTGGCGGAATGAACACTGAAGCTTTCTTT	CASSLVGGMNTEAFF
13	NA	TRBV19	TRBD1	TRBJ1-2	TGTGCCAGTAGTCCGGACAGGAATTATGGCTACACCTTC	CASSPDRNYGYTF
15	NA	TRBV6-5	TRBD1	TRBJ1-6	TGTGCCAGCACCACCACAGACAGGGTCACTTCACCCCTCCACTTT	CASTTTDRVTSPLHF
19	NA	TRBV7-2	TRBD2	TRBJ2-5	TGTGCCAGCAGCTTAGAGGGGTTAGCGGGGGGTCGCGATCAAGAGACCCAGTACTTC	CASSLEGLAGGRDQETQYF
16	NA	TRBV7-2	TRBD2	TRBJ2-5	TGTGCCAGCAGCTCCCAGGGACTAGCGGGGGCCGAGACCCAGTACTTC	CASSSQGLAGAETQYF
19	NA	TRBV7-2	TRBD2	TRBJ2-3	TGTGCCAGCAGCCTAATCCGGACTAGCGGGGGGCCTTACACAGATACGCAGTATTTT	CASSLIRTSGGPYTDTQYF
17	NA	TRBV3-1/TRBV3-2	TRBD1	TRBJ1-1	TGTGCCAGCAGCCCCGTCCCGGGACAGGGATTGAACACTGAAGCTTTCTTT	CASSPVPGQGLNTEAFF
15	NA	TRBV7-2	TRBD1	TRBJ1-5	TGTGCCAGCAGCCCGACAGGGCTGAGCAATCAGCCCCAGCATTTT	CASSPTGLSNQPQHF